These T cell receptor beta chains were read from a single sample in a study of CD8+ T cells in alopecia areata. Sequenced by immunoSEQ multiplex PCR; TCRdb stores in-frame clones only, minus some. The sample shows over 90,000 clones, approximately 58% of them seen only once. Sequencing was done on a sample of CD4+ T cells sorted from blood. These receptor sequences come from a human donor in good health. CDR3s include the opening cysteine and the closing phenylalanine or tryptophan. D genes are given only for firm matches. Clone size is stated in some rows and not others, as once, few, many or a class when expanded.

>few|TRBJ2-5|TRBV29-1|TRBD1
CSGMGQGAPSETQYF
TGCAGCGGGATGGGACAGGGGGCGCCGTCGGAGACCCAGTACTTC
>-|TRBJ2-5|TRBV5-4|TRBD2
CASSILAGGPGETQYF
TGTGCCAGCAGCATCCTAGCGGGGGGGCCCGGGGAGACCCAGTACTTC
>-|TRBJ2-1|TRBV30|TRBD2
CAWSVGAKLAGGPEQFF
TGTGCCTGGAGTGTAGGAGCTAAGCTAGCGGGGGGCCCCGAGCAGTTCTTC
>few|TRBJ2-3|TRBV21-1|-
CASSPGTGVYGTTDTQYF
TGTGCCAGCAGCCCCGGGACAGGGGTTTACGGGACCACAGATACGCAGTATTTT
>-|TRBJ1-1|TRBV4-2|TRBD1
CASSPAGRGLGTEAFF
TGTGCCAGCAGCCCCGCAGGGAGGGGGCTAGGCACTGAAGCTTTCTTT
>-|TRBJ1-2|TRBV2|TRBD1
CASSEQGYGYTF
TGTGCCAGCTCGGAACAGGGGTATGGCTACACCTTC
>-|TRBJ2-7|TRBV4-2|-
CASSRGLDTYEQYF
TGTGCCAGCAGCCGGGGTCTCGATACCTACGAGCAGTACTTC
>-|TRBJ1-2|TRBV5-6|TRBD1
CASSSSRQGILVGGYTF
TGTGCCAGCAGCTCTTCCCGACAGGGAATATTGGTTGGTGGCTACACCTTC
>-|TRBJ1-6|TRBV11-2|TRBD1
CASSSQGTGYSPLHF
TGTGCCAGCAGCTCCCAGGGGACAGGGTATTCACCCCTCCACTTT
>-|TRBJ2-3|TRBV30|TRBD2
CAWAWASGLAGTDTQYF
TGTGCCTGGGCGTGGGCCTCGGGACTAGCGGGCACAGATACGCAGTATTTT
>-|TRBJ1-4|TRBV11-2|-
CASSQDKDEKLFF
TGTGCCAGCAGCCAAGATAAGGATGAAAAACTGTTTTTT
>once|TRBJ1-1|TRBV11-2|-
CASSPGDRPNTEAFF
TGTGCCAGCAGCCCTGGAGACAGGCCAAACACTGAAGCTTTCTTT
>-|TRBJ2-3|TRBV9|-
CASSVAWYTNPPDTQYF
TGTGCCAGCAGCGTAGCTTGGTACACGAACCCCCCAGATACGCAGTATTTT
>few|TRBJ2-7|TRBV5-6|-
CASSLRTIDYEQYF
TGTGCCAGCAGCCTCCGGACTATTGACTACGAGCAGTACTTC
>once|TRBJ1-5|TRBV30|-
CAWDTGKVNQPQHF
TGTGCCTGGGACACAGGGAAGGTCAATCAGCCCCAGCATTTT
>-|TRBJ1-6|TRBV15|-
CATSRVVGGWSPLHF
TGTGCCACCAGCAGAGTCGTCGGGGGCTGGTCACCCCTCCACTTT
>-|TRBJ1-1|TRBV16|-
CASSQSRVDTEAFF
TGTGCCAGCAGCCAATCCAGGGTAGATACTGAAGCTTTCTTT
>once|TRBJ1-4|TRBV5-6|-
CASSSSYRASGEKLFF
TGTGCCAGCAGTTCCTCGTACAGGGCGTCAGGTGAAAAACTGTTTTTT
>-|TRBJ1-6|TRBV6-5|-
CASSYQDHNSPLHF
TGTGCCAGCAGTTACCAGGACCATAATTCACCCCTCCACTTT
>few|TRBJ2-7|TRBV29-1|TRBD1
CSAARDRAGEQYF
TGCAGCGCCGCCAGGGACAGGGCTGGGGAGCAGTACTTC
>-|TRBJ2-1|TRBV5-1|TRBD1
CASSAGQGTYNEQFF
TGCGCCAGCAGCGCGGGACAGGGGACGTACAATGAGCAGTTCTTC
>-|TRBJ1-1|TRBV30|TRBD1
CAWTRGTGEAFF
TGTGCCTGGACCAGGGGGACGGGTGAAGCTTTCTTT
>-|TRBJ1-4|TRBV28|TRBD1
CASSRGQEREKLFF
TGTGCCAGCAGCCGGGGACAGGAAAGAGAAAAACTGTTTTTT
>-|TRBJ1-5|TRBV7-9|-
CASSLRGSNQPQHF
TGTGCCAGCAGCTTGAGGGGTAGCAATCAGCCCCAGCATTTT
>-|TRBJ1-5|TRBV30|-
CAWSVSGQPQHF
TGTGCCTGGAGTGTATCCGGTCAGCCCCAGCATTTT
>few|TRBJ2-1|TRBV29-1|-
CSVEFYEQFF
TGCAGCGTTGAATTCTATGAGCAGTTCTTC
>-|TRBJ2-4|TRBV30|-
CAWSADRVAKNIQYF
TGTGCCTGGAGTGCCGACCGGGTAGCCAAAAACATTCAGTACTTC
>-|TRBJ2-1|TRBV30|-
CAWSVLGNNNEQFF
TGTGCCTGGAGTGTACTGGGCAACAACAATGAGCAGTTCTTC
>few|TRBJ1-2|TRBV7-2|-
CASSYPLYGYTF
TGTGCCAGCAGCTACCCGCTGTATGGCTACACCTTC
>-|TRBJ2-7|TRBV7-2|-
CASSFWSPNEQYF
TGTGCCAGCAGCTTTTGGTCCCCCAACGAGCAGTACTTC
>-|TRBJ2-2|TRBV30|-
CAWSPISTGELFF
TGTGCCTGGAGCCCGATTTCAACCGGGGAGCTGTTTTTT
>-|TRBJ2-7|TRBV6-5|TRBD1
CASRKGTGGPEQYF
TGTGCCAGCAGGAAAGGGACAGGGGGGCCCGAGCAGTACTTC
>few|TRBJ2-7|TRBV2|-
CASLGVSWAYEQYF
TGTGCCAGCCTGGGGGTCAGCTGGGCCTACGAGCAGTACTTC
>-|TRBJ2-1|TRBV2|TRBD2
CASSVYSGVSYNEQFF
TGTGCCAGCAGTGTTTATAGCGGGGTCTCCTACAATGAGCAGTTCTTC
>-|TRBJ2-2|TRBV29-1|-
CSVPRPQNTGELFF
TGCAGCGTTCCGAGACCGCAGAACACCGGGGAGCTGTTTTTT
>-|TRBJ2-7|TRBV5-1|-
CASSLGGRAQYF
TGCGCCAGCAGCTTGGGTGGCAGGGCGCAGTACTTC
>few|TRBJ2-7|TRBV28|TRBD1
CASRDRFRHEQYF
TGTGCCAGCAGGGACAGGTTTCGCCACGAGCAGTACTTC
>-|TRBJ2-4|TRBV29-1|-
CSVEQVLAKNIQYF
TGCAGCGTTGAACAGGTTTTGGCCAAAAACATTCAGTACTTC
>few|TRBJ1-1|TRBV27|TRBD1
CASSFDGQGHTEAFF
TGTGCCAGCAGTTTCGATGGACAGGGGCACACTGAAGCTTTCTTT
>few|TRBJ2-7|TRBV28|-
CASSRFDGGYEQYF
TGTGCCAGCAGTAGGTTCGACGGGGGCTACGAGCAGTACTTC
>-|TRBJ2-7|TRBV15|-
CATSRDPGNYEQYF
TGTGCCACCAGCAGAGATCCAGGGAACTACGAGCAGTACTTC
>-|TRBJ2-2|TRBV5-1|-
CASASGGNTGELFF
TGCGCCAGCGCTTCCGGGGGGAACACCGGGGAGCTGTTTTTT
>-|TRBJ1-4|TRBV7-9|-
CASSGDGTRDEKLFF
TGTGCCAGCAGCGGAGACGGGACTAGGGATGAAAAACTGTTTTTT
>-|TRBJ1-2|TRBV20-1|-
CSASRDGYTF
TGCAGTGCTAGCAGGGATGGCTACACCTTC
>-|TRBJ1-5|TRBV19|-
CASRPFDRSPIQPQHF
TGTGCCAGTAGACCCTTTGACAGGAGCCCTATTCAGCCCCAGCATTTT